These 3 T cell receptor beta chains share one sample of origin, sequenced in a study of T cell changes during pregnancy in multiple sclerosis. Only in-frame clones appear in the TCRdb table, and some are missing; sequencing was by immunoSEQ multiplex PCR. The sample consists of about 100,000 clones, roughly nine tenths of them appearing once. The starting material was peripheral blood, obtained after pregnancy. The receptors originated from a female donor with multiple sclerosis, enrolled in a pregnancy study.

This chain connects TRBV6-1 to TRBJ1-5; 7 bases map to TRBD1. Trimming took 6 bases from V and 1 from J; bases not matched to a gene: 6. Germline V gives CDR1 MNHNS, CDR2 SASEGT. The CDR3 is made up of 15 amino acids. The CDR3: CASRGTATSNQPQHF. The CDR3 DNA reads TGTGCCAGCAGGGGGACAGCGACAAGCAATCAGCCCCAGCATTTT.

The chain has TRBV2 and TRBJ1-5; 7 bases are shared with TRBD1. The length of the CDR3 is 15 residues. The germline CDR1 and CDR2 sequences are SNHLY and FYNNEI. V lost 4 bases, J lost 2 bases, and 5 bases stayed unmatched. The CDR3, as DNA: TGTGCCAGCAGTGCCAACAGGGGTGGCAATCAGCCCCAGCATTTT. Amino acids: CASSANRGGNQPQHF.

The chain combines TRBV6-5 with TRBJ2-7, with D hard to call. Trimming stripped 3 bases from V and 3 bases from J, with 15 bases between. The CDR3 runs 15 residues. Per the germline V gene, CDR1 is MNHEY and CDR2 is SVGAGI. As DNA, the CDR3 is TGTGCCAGCAGTTATAGTCCTCTCTTGTACTACGAGCAGTACTTC. It is translated as CASSYSPLLYYEQYF.